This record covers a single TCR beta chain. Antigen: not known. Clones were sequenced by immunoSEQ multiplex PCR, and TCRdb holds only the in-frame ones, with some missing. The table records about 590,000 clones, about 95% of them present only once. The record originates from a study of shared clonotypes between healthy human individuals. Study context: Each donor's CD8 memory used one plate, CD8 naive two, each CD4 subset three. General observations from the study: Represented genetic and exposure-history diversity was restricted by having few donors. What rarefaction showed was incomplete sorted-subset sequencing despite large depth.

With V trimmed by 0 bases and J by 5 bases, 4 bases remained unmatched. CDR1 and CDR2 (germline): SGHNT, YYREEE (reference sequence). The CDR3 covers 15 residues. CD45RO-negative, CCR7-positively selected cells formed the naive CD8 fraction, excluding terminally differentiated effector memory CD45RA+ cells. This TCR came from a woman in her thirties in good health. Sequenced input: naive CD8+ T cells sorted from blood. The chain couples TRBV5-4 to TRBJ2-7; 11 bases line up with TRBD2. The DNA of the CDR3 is TGTGCCAGCAGCTTGGCACTAGCGGGAGTACACGAGCAGTACTTC. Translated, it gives CASSLALAGVHEQYF. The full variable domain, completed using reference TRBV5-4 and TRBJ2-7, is ETGVTQSPTHLIKTRGQQVTLRCSSQSGHNTVSWYQQALGQGPQFIFQYYREEENGRGNFPPRFSGLQFPNYSSELNVNALELDDSALYLCASSLALAGVHEQYFGPGTRLTVT.